This entry is about one TCR beta chain. Its antigen is undetermined. The TEMRA cells underwent FACS enrichment, while the CD8+ and CD4+ T cells underwent negative isolation. The sample is drawn from a study of CD8 T cells in Susac syndrome. Findings of the study overall: The study's TCR sequencing and HLA analysis covered a relatively small number of individuals, and the study acknowledged this.

RNA amounts of roughly 0.45 to 1 ug underwent reverse transcription with random hexamers. By means of immunoSEQ multiplex PCR, TCR beta CDR3 spanning 54 Vbeta and 13 Jbeta underwent amplification. TCRdb processed the immunoSEQ multiplex PCR reads anew with MiXCR; each CDR3 protein has one entry. The sample yields tens of thousands of distinct CDR3 sequences, 96% seen once. V dropped 2 bases and J dropped 0 bases, with 11 bases sitting between them. This CDR3 spans 15 amino acids. Germline assignment: CDR1 SGHDT and CDR2 YYEEEE. The origin of this receptor is a human donor with multiple sclerosis. What was sequenced was CD4+ T cells from PBMCs. V gene TRBV5-6 combines with J gene TRBJ1-1; D unresolved. CDR3 region: CASSFGVPLNTEAFF. CDR3 DNA sequence: TGTGCCAGCAGCTTTGGGGTCCCCTTGAACACTGAAGCTTTCTTT.